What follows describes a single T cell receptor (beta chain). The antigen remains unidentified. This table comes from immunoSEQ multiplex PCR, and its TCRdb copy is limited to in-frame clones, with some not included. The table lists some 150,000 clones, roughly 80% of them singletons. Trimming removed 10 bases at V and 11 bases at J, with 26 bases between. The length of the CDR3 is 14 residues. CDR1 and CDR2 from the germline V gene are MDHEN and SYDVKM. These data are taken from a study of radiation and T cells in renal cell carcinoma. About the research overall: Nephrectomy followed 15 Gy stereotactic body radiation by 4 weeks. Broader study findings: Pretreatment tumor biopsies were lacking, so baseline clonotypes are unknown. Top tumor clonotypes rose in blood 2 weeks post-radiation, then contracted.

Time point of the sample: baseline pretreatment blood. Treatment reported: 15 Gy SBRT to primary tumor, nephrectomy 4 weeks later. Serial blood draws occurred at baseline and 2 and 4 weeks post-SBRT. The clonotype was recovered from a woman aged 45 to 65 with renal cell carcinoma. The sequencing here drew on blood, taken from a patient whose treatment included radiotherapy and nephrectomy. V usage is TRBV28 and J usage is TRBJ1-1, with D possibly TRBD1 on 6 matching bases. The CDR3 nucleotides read TGTGCCACTACTCCCTACGGGACAAGGGAGTGGGCTTTCTTT. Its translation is CATTPYGTREWAFF.